This T cell receptor beta chain was recovered during a study of cytomegalovirus exposure and HLA in healthy donors. As for the study in general: The same platform was used for the 90 to 150 validation repertoires and the roughly 640 first-cohort repertoires, a later analysis reported.

Sequenced by immunoSEQ multiplex PCR; TCRdb stores in-frame clones only, minus some. The sample holds about 88,000 clones, about 96% seen once. Germline-derived CDR1 and CDR2 are GTSNPN and SVGIG (reference sequence). The CDR3 contains 14 residues. Trimming cost V 6 bases and J 4 bases, with 18 bases left between them. In this sample, this clone turned up once. Its antigen remains unknown. Study results and caveats: Per published reports, the classifier diagnosed cytomegalovirus status with high specificity and sensitivity. Whilst most TCR sequences proved rare, a subset of public TCRs occurred across many donors. The study labeled more than 150 TCR beta chains cytomegalovirus-associated.

The sample was PBMCs. The chain employs TRBV30 and TRBJ1-2; maybe TRBD1 (6 bases). This TCR was recovered from a man younger than 35 in good health and CMV-seronegative. The CDR3 spells CACLPGASSYGYTF. The CDR3 DNA sequence: TGTGCCTGCTTGCCAGGGGCGTCCTCCTATGGCTACACCTTC.